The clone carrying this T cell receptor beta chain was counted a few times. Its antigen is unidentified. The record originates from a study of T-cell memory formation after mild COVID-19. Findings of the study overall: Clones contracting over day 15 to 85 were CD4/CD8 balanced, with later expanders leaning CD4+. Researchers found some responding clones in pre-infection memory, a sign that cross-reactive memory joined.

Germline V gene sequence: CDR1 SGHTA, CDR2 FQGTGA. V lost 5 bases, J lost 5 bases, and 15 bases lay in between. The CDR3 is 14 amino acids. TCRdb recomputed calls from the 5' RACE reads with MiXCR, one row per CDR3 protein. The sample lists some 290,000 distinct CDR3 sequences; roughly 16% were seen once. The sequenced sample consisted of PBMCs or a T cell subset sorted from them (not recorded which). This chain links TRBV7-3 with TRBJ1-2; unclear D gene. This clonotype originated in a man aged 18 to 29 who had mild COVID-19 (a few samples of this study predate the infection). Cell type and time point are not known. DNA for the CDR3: TGTGCCAGCAGCCCAGGCAGGTTGGGATATGGCTACACCTTC. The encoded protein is CASSPGRLGYGYTF.